The 15 T cell receptor beta chains presented below share a single source sample, sequenced in a study of cytomegalovirus exposure and HLA in healthy donors. The PCR had 60 Vbeta and 13 Jbeta primers. Produced via immunoSEQ multiplex PCR; TCRdb's table is partial and in-frame only. The table lists under 200,000 clones, around 80% of them singletons. Sequencing used PBMCs. These receptors were obtained from a man aged 35 to 55 in good health and CMV-seropositive.

The gene calls are TRBV7-2 and TRBJ2-7; the D gene is possibly TRBD1 (5 bases). This CDR3 spans 14 amino acids. Germline-derived CDR1 and CDR2 are SGHTA and FQGNSA. The V end lost 6 bases, the J end lost 2 bases, and 14 bases lay between the germline ends. The CDR3 protein is CASRARQRTYEQYF. CDR3 nucleotide sequence: TGTGCCAGCAGGGCCCGACAGAGGACCTACGAGCAGTACTTC.

The V and J genes are TRBV7-2 and TRBJ2-1; 7 bases match TRBD2. V shed 3 bases, J shed 2 bases, and the junction held 4 bases outside the gene matches. The CDR3 has 15 residues. The germline CDR1 and CDR2 sequences are SGHTA and FQGNSA. CDR3 amino acids: CASSLSAGTYNEQFF. CDR3 sequence (DNA): TGTGCCAGCAGCTTGTCAGCGGGGACCTACAATGAGCAGTTCTTC.

This clone appeared a few times. V and J are TRBV5-4 and TRBJ2-7, with 8 bases identical to TRBD1. V was pared by 3 bases and J by 0 bases, with 5 bases of the junction left unmatched. This CDR3 has 15 residues. The V gene's germline CDR1 is SGHNT and CDR2 YYREEE (reference sequence). The CDR3: CASSSDREVSYEQYF. In nucleotides, the CDR3 is TGTGCCAGCAGCTCGGACAGGGAAGTCTCCTACGAGCAGTACTTC.

This sequence joins TRBV7-2 and TRBJ1-5; no clear D. The germline V gene has CDR1 SGHTA and CDR2 FQGNSA. V was trimmed by 1 base and J by 6 bases, leaving 10 bases between them. The CDR3 spans 14 residues. The CDR3 region is CASSLGGAGQPQHF. CDR3 nucleotide sequence: TGTGCCAGCAGCTTAGGGGGAGCGGGTCAGCCCCAGCATTTT. Using reference TRBV7-2 and TRBJ1-5 for the parts outside the CDR3, the full variable domain is GAGVSQSPSNKVTEKGKDVELRCDPISGHTALYWYRQSLGQGLEFLIYFQGNSAPDKSGLPSDRFSAERTGGSVSTLTIQRTQQEDSAVYLCASSLGGAGQPQHFGDGTRLSIL.

This clone was seen only once. The rearrangement links TRBV5-1 to TRBJ2-1; a weak D match, TRBD1 (5 bases). The V end lost 1 base, the J end lost 8 bases, and 13 bases lay between the germline ends. The CDR3 is made up of 14 amino acids. From germline, CDR1 is SGHRS and CDR2 YFSETQ. Written as DNA, the CDR3 is TGCGCCAGCAGCTTGACCAGGGTGCTTGATGAGCAGTTCTTC. This gives the protein CASSLTRVLDEQFF.

The chain joins TRBV29-1 to TRBJ1-2, with 9 positions matching TRBD1. Looked up from germline, CDR1 is SQVTM and CDR2 is ANQGSEA. The CDR3 has 14 amino acids. Germline trimming cut 1 base from V and 7 bases from J; bases unmatched to any gene: 7. The CDR3 reads CSVEGDRGVVGYTF. The CDR3 nucleotides are TGCAGCGTTGAAGGTGACAGGGGGGTTGTTGGCTACACCTTC.

This chain uses TRBV15 with TRBJ2-1; D is undetermined. The CDR3 runs 14 residues. V was trimmed by 1 base and J by 8 bases, leaving 12 bases between them. From germline, CDR1 is LNHNV and CDR2 YYDKDF (reference sequence). The CDR3 nucleotides read TGTGCCACCAGCAGAGCTCCGGGTCGGGATGAGCAGTTCTTC. Its protein product is CATSRAPGRDEQFF.

The chain links TRBV19 to TRBJ1-1; D is undetermined. CDR3 size: 15 residues. The germline V gene encodes CDR1 LNHDA and CDR2 SQIVND (reference sequence). Trimming took 1 base from V and 0 from J, leaving 9 bases between them. The CDR3 here is CASSIGVGVNTEAFF. The CDR3, as DNA: TGTGCCAGTAGTATAGGGGTTGGAGTGAACACTGAAGCTTTCTTT.

The gene calls are TRBV29-1 and TRBJ2-3; 9 nucleotides line up with TRBD2. The CDR3 sequence is 12 residues long. In germline, CDR1 is SQVTM, CDR2 ANQGSEA. V trimming: 4 bases; J trimming: 7 bases; junction bases outside the gene matches: 3. CDR3 in amino acids: CSVASGVNTQYF. CDR3 nucleotide sequence: TGCAGCGTTGCTAGCGGGGTCAATACGCAGTATTTT.

The J gene is TRBJ1-5, the V gene TRBV6-5; maybe TRBD1 (6 bases). This CDR3 is 14 amino acids long. V shed 8 bases and J shed 6 bases, with 17 bases lying between them. Looked up from germline, CDR1 is MNHEY and CDR2 is SVGAGI. The CDR3 sequence is CASWGGGNAQPQHF. DNA for the CDR3: TGTGCCAGCTGGGGCGGGGGCAACGCTCAGCCCCAGCATTTT.

This chain connects TRBV5-1 to TRBJ2-5; D gene uncertain. The end of the DNA aligns better with TRBJ2-7, so the J call may be wrong. This CDR3 has 14 residues. CDR1 and CDR2 (germline): SGHRS, YFSETQ. The chain's CDR3 is CASSLEWASYEQYF. The DNA of the CDR3 is TGCGCCAGCAGCTTGGAGTGGGCGTCCTACGAGCAGTACTTC.

This clone was counted only a few times. The chain uses TRBV19 and TRBJ2-7; 7 positions agree with TRBD1. Trimming took 6 bases from V and 2 from J; bases not matched to a gene: 7. Per the germline V gene, CDR1 is LNHDA and CDR2 is SQIVND (reference sequence). This CDR3 has 14 amino acids. CDR3 coding DNA: TGTGCCAGTAGCCCAACCCAGGGGGCCTACGAGCAGTACTTC. It is translated as CASSPTQGAYEQYF. Complete variable domain (other parts from reference TRBV19 and TRBJ2-7): DGGITQSPKYLFRKEGQNVTLSCEQNLNHDAMYWYRQDPGQGLRLIYYSQIVNDFQKGDIAEGYSVSREKKESFPLTVTSAQKNPTAFYLCASSPTQGAYEQYFGPGTRLTVT.

This clone was found once. The chain joins TRBV7-3 to TRBJ2-3, with 8 bases identical to TRBD2. CDR1 SGHTA and CDR2 FQGTGA come from the germline V gene. V was clipped by 5 bases and J by 6 bases; unmatched bases: 7. This CDR3 is built from 14 residues. The DNA of the CDR3 is TGTGCCAGCAGCATCGGGGGGGCGGGTGATACGCAGTATTTT. Its protein is CASSIGGAGDTQYF. The whole variable domain, remainder taken from reference TRBV7-3 and TRBJ2-3, is GAGVSQTPSNKVTEKGKYVELRCDPISGHTALYWYRQSLGQGPEFLIYFQGTGAADDSGLPNDRFFAVRPEGSVSTLKIQRTERGDSAVYLCASSIGGAGDTQYFGPGTRLTVL.

The gene calls are TRBV27 and TRBJ2-1, with TRBD1 matching 7 bases. Trimming removed 3 bases from V and 9 bases from J; junction bases left unmatched: 5. CDR3 length: 13 amino acids. Germline CDR1 and CDR2: MNHEY and SMNVEV (reference sequence). CDR3 region: CASSFPTGVEQFF. In DNA, the CDR3 is TGTGCCAGCAGTTTCCCTACAGGGGTTGAGCAGTTCTTC.

In this sample, this clone turned up once. The sample has other DNA sequences that encode this CDR3 too. This sequence joins TRBV29-1 and TRBJ2-7; D is possibly TRBD1 (6 bases). Trimming took 6 bases from V and 2 from J, leaving 11 bases between them. This CDR3 has 12 amino acids. The V gene's germline CDR1 is SQVTM and CDR2 ANQGSEA. This CDR3 reads CSVATGTYEQYF. The CDR3 coding sequence is TGCAGCGTAGCTACAGGGACCTACGAGCAGTACTTC.